Listed below are T cell receptor beta chains from one sample, sequenced in a study of blood T cell repertoires in COVID-19. Sequencing used immunoSEQ multiplex PCR; TCRdb keeps in-frame clones, though not all of them. Of 370,000 or so clones listed, roughly 86% are singletons. Sequencing was performed on PBMCs or T cells enriched from blood (not recorded which). The source is a man aged 25 to 40 who had recovered from COVID-19. The CDR3 runs from the conserved cysteine through the conserved F or W. D genes are given only for firm matches. Clone size is stated in some rows and not others, as once, few, many or a class when expanded.

V	D	size	J	DNA	CDR3
TRBV9	.	.	TRBJ2-7	TGTGCCAGCAGCGTAGACTCTTATTCCTACGAGCAGTACTTC	CASSVDSYSYEQYF
TRBV6-5	TRBD1	.	TRBJ1-2	TGTGCCAGCAGTTACTTCCGGGACAGGGGCTACACCTTC	CASSYFRDRGYTF
TRBV18	.	.	TRBJ1-1	TGTGCCAGCTCTCCCCTCCCGGGAAACACTGAAGCTTTCTTT	CASSPLPGNTEAFF
TRBV4-2	.	.	TRBJ1-5	TGTGCCAGCAGCCAAGACCGATCGCAAACCGGGACACCCAATCAGCCCCAGCATTTT	CASSQDRSQTGTPNQPQHF
TRBV5-4	.	.	TRBJ1-4	TGTGCCAGCAGCTCAGGAGGGGCAACTAATGAAAAACTGTTTTTT	CASSSGGATNEKLFF
TRBV6-5	TRBD1	.	TRBJ1-2	TGTGCCAGCAGTACGACAGGGGGCAGGTATGGCTACACCTTC	CASSTTGGRYGYTF
TRBV12-3/TRBV12-4	.	few	TRBJ1-2	TGTGCCAGCACCCTCAGGGGAAACTTTGGCTACACCTTC	CASTLRGNFGYTF
TRBV3-1/TRBV3-2	TRBD1	.	TRBJ2-7	TGTGCCAGCAGCCAAGGGGAAAGGCGGACAGGTTCCTACGAGCAGTACTTC	CASSQGERRTGSYEQYF
TRBV5-1	.	few	TRBJ2-7	TGCGCCAGCAGCTTACAGAACTCCTACGAGCAGTACTTC	CASSLQNSYEQYF
TRBV3-1/TRBV3-2	.	.	TRBJ2-6	TGTGCCAGCAGCCCTCTAATCGGGGGCTCTGGGGCCAACGTCCTGACTTTC	CASSPLIGGSGANVLTF
TRBV10-3	TRBD1	.	TRBJ2-3	TGTGCCATCTGGACAGGGGGTCTAGATACGCAGTATTTT	CAIWTGGLDTQYF
TRBV20-1	.	.	TRBJ2-1	TGCAGTGCTCCGGGGAATGAGCAGTTCTTC	CSAPGNEQFF
TRBV18	.	.	TRBJ1-2	TGTGCCAGCTCACCCGCCGGGACACCTAACTATGGCTACACCTTC	CASSPAGTPNYGYTF
TRBV7-9	TRBD1	.	TRBJ2-1	TGTGCCAGCCAGCACCGGGACAGGTCCTACAATGAGCAGTTCTTC	CASQHRDRSYNEQFF
TRBV5-1	TRBD2	.	TRBJ2-5	TGCGCCAGCAGCCCATCTTCCGGGGGGGTGGAGACCCAGTACTTC	CASSPSSGGVETQYF
TRBV4-3	TRBD1	few	TRBJ2-1	TGCGCCAGCAGCCAAGAGACAGGGGGATACAATGAGCAGTTCTTC	CASSQETGGYNEQFF
TRBV5-4	.	.	TRBJ1-1	TGTGCCAGCAGCATACAGGGAATTCACACTGAAGCTTTCTTT	CASSIQGIHTEAFF
TRBV4-1	.	.	TRBJ1-2	TGCGCCAGCAGCCCTAGTGGCGGTACTAACTATGGCTACACCTTC	CASSPSGGTNYGYTF
TRBV6-6	TRBD1	.	TRBJ2-5	TGTGCCAGCAGTTACTCCGGGGACAGCGAGACCCAGTACTTC	CASSYSGDSETQYF
TRBV19	.	.	TRBJ2-2	TGTGCCAGTAGTACTGGGGGGTTCGCCGGGGAGCTGTTTTTT	CASSTGGFAGELFF
TRBV30	TRBD1	once	TRBJ1-5	TGTGCCTGGAGGGGGCAGGGGGCCGGTAATCAGCCCCAGCATTTT	CAWRGQGAGNQPQHF
TRBV5-1	.	.	TRBJ1-1	TGCGCCAGCAGCATGATTCAGGGATATGGCGGCACTGAAGCTTTCTTT	CASSMIQGYGGTEAFF
TRBV6-2/TRBV6-3	TRBD1	.	TRBJ1-5	TGTGCCAGCAGTTACTCTACAGGGGGCGCGGGCAATCAGCCCCAGCATTTT	CASSYSTGGAGNQPQHF
TRBV6-5	.	.	TRBJ2-5	TGTGCCAGCAGCCGCGACTTTGGTGGGGAGACCCAGTACTTC	CASSRDFGGETQYF
TRBV19	TRBD2	few	TRBJ2-5	TGTGCCAGTAGCCTTCGGGGGGGGGAGACCCAGTACTTC	CASSLRGGETQYF
TRBV6-6	.	.	TRBJ1-4	TGTGCCAGCAGTTACAGGGGAGGAGAAAAACTGTTTTTT	CASSYRGGEKLFF
TRBV15	.	.	TRBJ1-5	TGTGCCACCAGCAGAGATTCCGGTTATCAGCCCCAGCATTTT	CATSRDSGYQPQHF
TRBV27	.	.	TRBJ1-6	TGTGCCAGCACCGCGCTCGGGGGGGAGAATTCACCCCTCCACTTT	CASTALGGENSPLHF
TRBV5-1	TRBD1	.	TRBJ1-4	TGCGCCAGCAGCTTGGGCGGGACAGGGGTTCCTGAAAAACTGTTTTTT	CASSLGGTGVPEKLFF
TRBV4-1	TRBD2	few	TRBJ2-7	TGCGCCAGCAGCCAAGGGACGGGGGGAACCTACGAGCAGTACTTC	CASSQGTGGTYEQYF
TRBV7-6	TRBD2	.	TRBJ2-1	TGTGCCAGCAGCTTAGCGTTTGGGGGGGACTACAATGAGCAGTTCTTC	CASSLAFGGDYNEQFF
TRBV19	.	.	TRBJ2-1	TGTGCCAGTAGCCAAACCCTAGCGTTCTATGAGCAGTTCTTC	CASSQTLAFYEQFF
TRBV27	.	.	TRBJ1-5	TGTGCCAGCAGGAGCTTACAGGGACGGTCCGGTCAGCCCCAGCATTTT	CASRSLQGRSGQPQHF
TRBV10-3	.	.	TRBJ1-1	TGTGCCATCAGTGAGTCGCGTTCGGGTGGGACTGAAGCTTTCTTT	CAISESRSGGTEAFF
TRBV2	TRBD2	once	TRBJ2-3	TGTGCCAGCGCTTTTGCAGCGGGGGGCACAGATACGCAGTATTTT	CASAFAAGGTDTQYF
TRBV5-8	.	.	TRBJ2-1	TGTGCCAGCAGCTGGGGGGACAGACCTAATGAGCAGTTCTTC	CASSWGDRPNEQFF
TRBV6-5	.	.	TRBJ1-2	TGTGCCAGCATTTCCGACCCGAATTCAGGGGGCTACACCTTC	CASISDPNSGGYTF
TRBV30	.	.	TRBJ2-2	TGTGCCTGGAATGTCTCCCCGACAGGCCGGGACACCGGGGAGCTGTTTTTT	CAWNVSPTGRDTGELFF
TRBV10-2	.	.	TRBJ1-1	TGCGCCAGCTCCGGAGGCGGTATGCTAAACACTGAAGCTTTCTTT	CASSGGGMLNTEAFF
TRBV4-1	.	.	TRBJ2-7	TGCGCCAGCAGCCAAGCCGGGACTGGGACCTACGAGCAGTACTTC	CASSQAGTGTYEQYF
TRBV7-6	.	.	TRBJ1-2	TGTGCCAGCAGCTTGGGGGCCGCAACGGGCGTTATGCAAGGCTACACCTTC	CASSLGAATGVMQGYTF
TRBV5-1	.	.	TRBJ2-1	TGCGCCAGCAGCTTTAGGTCTAGCGTCAATGAGCAGTTCTTC	CASSFRSSVNEQFF
TRBV19	TRBD2	.	TRBJ2-1	TGTGCCAGTAGTACTTCTAGCGGGGGGTATAATGAGCAGTTCTTC	CASSTSSGGYNEQFF
TRBV6-5	TRBD1	.	TRBJ1-1	TGTGCCAGCAGTTTCTCACAGGGGGCTGGCACTGAAGCTTTCTTT	CASSFSQGAGTEAFF
TRBV6-4	.	.	TRBJ1-4	TGTGCCAGCAGTCTCCAGGGCTTGGGAAATGAAAAACTGTTTTTT	CASSLQGLGNEKLFF
TRBV7-8	.	few	TRBJ2-3	TGTGCCAGCAGCTTAGAGGGGTCCTTGTATACGCAGTATTTT	CASSLEGSLYTQYF
TRBV19	TRBD2	.	TRBJ2-1	TGTGCCAGTAGTGAGTTAGCGGGGCGCAATGAGCAGTTCTTC	CASSELAGRNEQFF
TRBV30	.	few	TRBJ1-2	TGTGCCTGGAGTTCAGACTACAACTATGGCTACACCTTC	CAWSSDYNYGYTF
TRBV7-9	.	.	TRBJ1-1	TGTGCCAGCAGCTTGGTGGGCTTAGGTGAAGCTTTCTTT	CASSLVGLGEAFF
TRBV2	.	.	TRBJ2-5	TGTGCCAGCAGTGAAACAGGGTACGAGACCCAGTACTTC	CASSETGYETQYF
TRBV5-1	TRBD2	.	TRBJ2-3	TGCGCCAGCACCCGGTGGGGGGGGGTCACAGATACGCAGTATTTT	CASTRWGGVTDTQYF
TRBV4-1	.	.	TRBJ1-1	TGCGCCAGCAGCCAAACCTGGGGGGGGAACACTGAAGCTTTCTTT	CASSQTWGGNTEAFF
TRBV30	.	.	TRBJ1-4	TGTGCCTGGAGTGAAGGGGCCGGTAATGAAAAACTGTTTTTT	CAWSEGAGNEKLFF
TRBV5-4	.	.	TRBJ2-1	TGTGCCAGCAGCTTGGTACAGGTGGTCGGAGAGCAGTTCTTC	CASSLVQVVGEQFF
TRBV5-1	TRBD1	.	TRBJ1-1	TGCGCCAGCAGCCCTCCGACAGGGGGCTTCGAGACCACTGAAGCTTTCTTT	CASSPPTGGFETTEAFF
TRBV7-2	TRBD1	.	TRBJ1-3	TGTGCCAGCAGCTTAGTAACAGGGGGCGGGAACACCATATATTTT	CASSLVTGGGNTIYF